This T cell receptor (beta chain) was observed in a study of blood T cell repertoires in COVID-19. Original data processing: Reference gene primer amplification in the assay estimated nucleated cell counts. Generated by immunoSEQ multiplex PCR, the TCRdb table keeps only in-frame clones and is missing some. That table is the source of V, J and clone size, and D and trimming were worked out from the DNA. This table has a few hundred thousand clones, about 87% appearing once. Adults between about 18 and 89 years of age took part from 24 US areas. Cohort allocation depended upon clinical history that participants reported. Either two negative PCRs, clearance, or symptom resolution qualified Cohort 3 donors as recovered. V was shortened by 5 bases and J by 3 bases, with 8 bases between the two germline ends. The germline V gene encodes CDR1 MNHEY and CDR2 SVGAGI. The CDR3 is 13 amino acids.

Sample: PBMCs or T cells enriched from blood (not recorded which). The TCR comes from a man under 40 who had recovered from COVID-19. V usage is TRBV6-5 and J usage is TRBJ1-5; TRBD1 might be the D (6 bases). CDR3 amino acids: CASSTGNNQPQHF. The CDR3 region has the DNA TGTGCCAGCAGTACAGGGAACAATCAGCCCCAGCATTTT.